The present T cell receptor (beta chain) was sequenced within a study of shared clonotypes between healthy human individuals. Study overall: Researchers assigned three CD4 naive, three CD4 memory, two CD8 naive and one CD8 memory plate to each donor. Regarding the study as a whole: Naive subsets typically showed greater estimated richness than memory subsets. Donors were few, which limited the genetic and exposure-history diversity represented.

The CDR3 is 16 residues long. CDR1 is SGHRS, CDR2 YFSETQ, per germline. The V and J ends lost 4 bases and 4 bases, in that order; junction bases with no gene match: 6. On this clone: The antigen remains undetermined.

The investigators split CD4+ cells into a CD45RA+ naive subset and a CD45RA-negative memory subset. Here immunoSEQ multiplex PCR was the method, and the copy in TCRdb shows in-frame clones only, minus some. The sample includes over a million clones, roughly 96% of them seen just once. The TCR comes from a man aged 30-40 years in good health. J is TRBJ2-5 and V is TRBV5-1, with 14 bases lining up with TRBD2. Sequencing was carried out using naive CD4+ T cells sorted from blood. The subset here: CD45RA+ positively selected. This CDR3 is CASSEGGTSGRETQYF. The CDR3 nucleotides read TGCGCCAGCAGCGAAGGGGGGACTAGCGGGAGAGAGACCCAGTACTTC.